This T cell receptor beta chain was retrieved from a study of blood T cell repertoires in COVID-19. Looking at the study overall: Whether acute or convalescent, the COVID-19 samples came from the United States, Italy and Spain.

CDR1 and CDR2 (germline): SNHLY, FYNNEI. This CDR3 has 15 amino acids. J was trimmed by 1 base and V by 6 bases; bases with no gene match: 6. In its sample, this clone was seen a few times. Participants were aged about 18 to 100 years from approximately 24 US areas. Assay: immunoSEQ multiplex PCR; the TCRdb copy retains only in-frame clones and omits some. Of a few hundred thousand clones detected, around nine tenths appear once; the ten largest clones hold roughly 8.5%. J is TRBJ1-1 and V is TRBV2; TRBD1 matches 9 bases. The sequence derives from a woman aged 55 to 70 who had recovered from COVID-19. Material: PBMCs or T cells enriched from blood (not recorded which). The CDR3 loop reads CASSQQGAGNTEAFF. In DNA form, the CDR3 reads TGTGCCAGCAGCCAACAGGGGGCAGGGAACACTGAAGCTTTCTTT.